This T cell receptor (beta chain) was captured in a study of T-cell reconstitution after alpha-beta-depleted transplantation in children. The study's findings and limits: The study reportedly traced alpha-beta T cells about two months after transplant to several hundred expanded graft clones.

It was with unique molecular identifiers that the TCRbeta library was prepared. TCRdb processed the PCR reads anew with MiXCR; each CDR3 protein has one entry. The sample shows around 580,000 distinct CDR3 sequences, 27% of them seen only once. This clonotype was observed a handful of times. Its antigen remains unknown. This CDR3 region has 14 residues. From germline, CDR1 is SGDLS and CDR2 YYNGEE. V gave up 0 bases and J gave up 5 bases, with 9 bases separating them. Sequenced here: PBMCs, sampled before TCRalphabeta/CD19-depleted stem cell transplant. The receptor was derived from a boy in the first two years of life with Wiskott-Aldrich syndrome, due to receive a stem cell transplant. The J gene is TRBJ2-1, the V gene TRBV9; perhaps TRBD1 as D (5 bases). CDR3 in DNA: TGTGCCAGCAGCGTAGTTGGGGCCCACAATGAGCAGTTCTTC. Amino acids: CASSVVGAHNEQFF.